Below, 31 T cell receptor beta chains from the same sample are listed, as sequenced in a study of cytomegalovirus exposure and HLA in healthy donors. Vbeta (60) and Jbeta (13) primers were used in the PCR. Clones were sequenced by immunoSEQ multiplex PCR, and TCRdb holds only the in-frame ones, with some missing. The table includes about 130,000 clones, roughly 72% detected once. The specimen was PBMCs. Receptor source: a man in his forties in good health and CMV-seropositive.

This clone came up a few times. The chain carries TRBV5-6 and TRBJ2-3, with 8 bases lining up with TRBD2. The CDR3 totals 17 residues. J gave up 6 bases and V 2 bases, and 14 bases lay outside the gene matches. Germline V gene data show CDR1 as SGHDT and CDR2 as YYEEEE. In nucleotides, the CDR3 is TGTGCCAGCAGCTTCCCCAATCCGGGGGGGGTCGGCGATACGCAGTATTTT. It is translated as CASSFPNPGGVGDTQYF. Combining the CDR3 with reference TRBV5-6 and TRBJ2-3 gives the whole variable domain DAGVTQSPTHLIKTRGQQVTLRCSPKSGHDTVSWYQQALGQGPQFIFQYYEEEERQRGNFPDRFSGHQFPNYSSELNVNALLLGDSALYLCASSFPNPGGVGDTQYFGPGTRLTVL.

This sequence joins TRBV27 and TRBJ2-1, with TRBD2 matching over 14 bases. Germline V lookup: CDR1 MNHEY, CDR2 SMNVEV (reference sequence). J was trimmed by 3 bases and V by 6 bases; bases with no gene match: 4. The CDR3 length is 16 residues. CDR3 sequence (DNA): TGTGCCAGCAGCCGAGGGACTAGCGGGAGCTACAATGAGCAGTTCTTC. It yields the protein CASSRGTSGSYNEQFF.

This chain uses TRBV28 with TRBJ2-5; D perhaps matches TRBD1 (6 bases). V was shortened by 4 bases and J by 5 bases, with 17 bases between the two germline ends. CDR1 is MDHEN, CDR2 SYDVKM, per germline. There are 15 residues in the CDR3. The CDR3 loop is CASSWDTSRRETQYF. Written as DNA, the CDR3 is TGTGCCAGCAGTTGGGACACCTCCCGACGGGAGACCCAGTACTTC.

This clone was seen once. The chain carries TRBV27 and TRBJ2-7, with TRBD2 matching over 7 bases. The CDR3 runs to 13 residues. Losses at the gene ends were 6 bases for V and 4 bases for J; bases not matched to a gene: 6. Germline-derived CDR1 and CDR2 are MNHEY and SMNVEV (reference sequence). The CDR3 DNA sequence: TGTGCCAGCAGCCCCAGACTAGCTTACGAGCAGTACTTC. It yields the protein CASSPRLAYEQYF.

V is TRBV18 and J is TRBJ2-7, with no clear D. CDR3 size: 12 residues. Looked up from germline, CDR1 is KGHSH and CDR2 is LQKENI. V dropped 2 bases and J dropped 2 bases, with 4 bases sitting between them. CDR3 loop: CASSPGAYEQYF. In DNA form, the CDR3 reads TGTGCCAGCTCACCAGGAGCCTACGAGCAGTACTTC. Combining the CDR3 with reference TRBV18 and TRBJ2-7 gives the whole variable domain NAGVMQNPRHLVRRRGQEARLRCSPMKGHSHVYWYRQLPEEGLKFMVYLQKENIIDESGMPKERFSAEFPKEGPSILRIQQVVRGDSAAYFCASSPGAYEQYFGPGTRLTVT.

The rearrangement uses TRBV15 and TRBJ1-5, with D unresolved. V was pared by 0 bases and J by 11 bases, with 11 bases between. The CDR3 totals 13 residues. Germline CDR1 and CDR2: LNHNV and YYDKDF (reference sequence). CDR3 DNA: TGTGCCACCAGCAGAGATGCCCCGGTGGCCCAGCATTTT. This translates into CATSRDAPVAQHF.

In nucleotides, the CDR3 is TGTGCCAGCAGGGCAGGGGGTTCCACCGGGGAGCTGTTTTTT. It is translated as CASRAGGSTGELFF. J is TRBJ2-2 and V is TRBV6-1, with 7 bases that match TRBD1. The CDR3 is made up of 14 amino acids. Germline V CDR1 and CDR2: MNHNS, SASEGT. V was clipped by 6 bases and J by 4 bases; unmatched bases: 5.

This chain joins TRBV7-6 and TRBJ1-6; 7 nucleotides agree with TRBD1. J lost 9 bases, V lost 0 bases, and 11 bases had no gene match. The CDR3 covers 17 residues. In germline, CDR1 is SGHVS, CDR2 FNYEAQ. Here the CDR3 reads CASSLAGRGSSTSPLHF. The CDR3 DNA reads TGTGCCAGCAGCTTAGCGGGCAGGGGGTCATCTACTTCACCCCTCCACTTT. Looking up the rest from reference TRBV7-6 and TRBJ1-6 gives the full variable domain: GAGVSQSPRYKVTKRGQDVALRCDPISGHVSLYWYRQALGQGPEFLTYFNYEAQQDKSGLPNDRFSAERPEGSISTLTIQRTEQRDSAMYRCASSLAGRGSSTSPLHFGNGTRLTVT.

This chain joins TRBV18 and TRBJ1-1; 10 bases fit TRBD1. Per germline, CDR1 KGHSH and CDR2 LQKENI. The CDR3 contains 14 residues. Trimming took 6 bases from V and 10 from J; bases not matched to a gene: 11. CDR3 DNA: TGTGCCAGCTCGGCGGGACAGGGGATGGGGGTAGCTTTCTTT. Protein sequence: CASSAGQGMGVAFF.

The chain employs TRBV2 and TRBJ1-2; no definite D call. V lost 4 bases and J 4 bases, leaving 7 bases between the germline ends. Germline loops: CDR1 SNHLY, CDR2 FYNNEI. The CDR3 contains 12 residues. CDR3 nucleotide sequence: TGTGCCAGCAGTGGAGGGTCCTATGGCTACACCTTC. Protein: CASSGGSYGYTF. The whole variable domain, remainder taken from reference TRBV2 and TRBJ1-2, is EPEVTQTPSHQVTQMGQEVILRCVPISNHLYFYWYRQILGQKVEFLVSFYNNEISEKSEIFDDQFSVERPDGSNFTLKIRSTKLEDSAMYFCASSGGSYGYTFGSGTRLTVV.

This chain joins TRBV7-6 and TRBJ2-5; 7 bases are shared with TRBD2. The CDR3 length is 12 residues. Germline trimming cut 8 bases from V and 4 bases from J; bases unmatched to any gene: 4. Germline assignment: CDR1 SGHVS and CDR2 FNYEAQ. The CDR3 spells CASSGGLETQYF. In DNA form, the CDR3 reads TGTGCCAGCTCGGGAGGTCTAGAGACCCAGTACTTC.

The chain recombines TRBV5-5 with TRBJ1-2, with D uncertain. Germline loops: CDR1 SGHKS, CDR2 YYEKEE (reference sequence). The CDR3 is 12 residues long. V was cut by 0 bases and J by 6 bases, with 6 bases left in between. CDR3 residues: CASSLDTNGYTF. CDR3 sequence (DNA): TGTGCCAGCAGCTTGGACACCAATGGCTACACCTTC.

The DNA for the CDR3 is TGTGCCAGCAGCTCCCCGGGGAATACGCAGTATTTT. Its protein product is CASSSPGNTQYF. This chain connects TRBV5-4 to TRBJ2-3, with D possibly matching TRBD2 (5 bases). Trimming removed 3 bases at V and 7 bases at J, with 9 bases between. The length of the CDR3 is 12 residues. Germline V gives CDR1 SGHNT, CDR2 YYREEE (reference sequence).

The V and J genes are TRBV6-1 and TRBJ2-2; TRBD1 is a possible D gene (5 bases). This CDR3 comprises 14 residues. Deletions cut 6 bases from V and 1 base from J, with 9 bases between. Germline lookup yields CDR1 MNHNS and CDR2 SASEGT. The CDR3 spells CASRVQGNTGELFF. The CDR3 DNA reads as TGTGCCAGCAGAGTCCAGGGGAACACCGGGGAGCTGTTTTTT.

The CDR3 sequence is CASSPSAGGIFNEQFF. In nucleotides, the CDR3 is TGTGCCAGCAGCCCATCCGCGGGCGGTATATTCAATGAGCAGTTCTTC. V and J are TRBV7-9 and TRBJ2-1; possibly TRBD2 for D (5 bases). The CDR3 loop spans 16 amino acids. Looked up from germline, CDR1 is SEHNR and CDR2 is FQNEAQ (reference sequence). V was trimmed by 5 bases and J by 6 bases, leaving 20 bases between them. Drawing the rest from reference TRBV7-9 and TRBJ2-1, the complete variable domain is DTGVSQNPRHKITKRGQNVTFRCDPISEHNRLYWYRQTLGQGPEFLTYFQNEAQLEKSRLLSDRFSAERPKGSFSTLEIQRTEQGDSAMYLCASSPSAGGIFNEQFFGPGTRLTVL.

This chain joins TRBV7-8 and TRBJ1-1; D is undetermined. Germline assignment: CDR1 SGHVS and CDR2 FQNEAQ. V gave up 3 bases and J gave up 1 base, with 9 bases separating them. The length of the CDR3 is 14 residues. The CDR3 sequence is CASSLTSGNTEAFF. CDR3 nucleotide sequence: TGTGCCAGCAGCTTGACTTCTGGGAACACTGAAGCTTTCTTT.

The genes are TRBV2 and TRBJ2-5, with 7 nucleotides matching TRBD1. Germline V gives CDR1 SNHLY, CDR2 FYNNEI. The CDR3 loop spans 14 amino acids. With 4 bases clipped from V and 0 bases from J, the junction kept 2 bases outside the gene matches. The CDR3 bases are TGTGCCAGCAGTGGGGGACAGTACCAAGAGACCCAGTACTTC. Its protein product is CASSGGQYQETQYF.

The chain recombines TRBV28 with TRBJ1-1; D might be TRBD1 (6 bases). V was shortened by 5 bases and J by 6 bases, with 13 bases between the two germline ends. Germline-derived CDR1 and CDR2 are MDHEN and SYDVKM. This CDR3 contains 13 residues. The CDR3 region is CASSPSGAAEAFF. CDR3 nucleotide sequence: TGTGCCAGCAGTCCCTCAGGGGCCGCTGAAGCTTTCTTT.

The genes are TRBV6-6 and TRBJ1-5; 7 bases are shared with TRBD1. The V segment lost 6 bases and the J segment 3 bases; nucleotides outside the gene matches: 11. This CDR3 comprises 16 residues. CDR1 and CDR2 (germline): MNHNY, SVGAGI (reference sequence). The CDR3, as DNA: TGTGCCAGCAGGAAGGAGGGGGCCGGGGACAATCAGCCCCAGCATTTT. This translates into CASRKEGAGDNQPQHF.

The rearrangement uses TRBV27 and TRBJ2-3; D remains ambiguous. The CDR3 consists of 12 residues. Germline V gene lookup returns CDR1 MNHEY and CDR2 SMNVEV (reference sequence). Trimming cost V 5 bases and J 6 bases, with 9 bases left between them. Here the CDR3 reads CASSPKMDTQYF. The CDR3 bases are TGTGCCAGCAGTCCAAAAATGGATACGCAGTATTTT.

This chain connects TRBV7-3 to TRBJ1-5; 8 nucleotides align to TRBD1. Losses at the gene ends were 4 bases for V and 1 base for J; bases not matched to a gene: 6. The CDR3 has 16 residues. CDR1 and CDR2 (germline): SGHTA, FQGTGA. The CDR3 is CASSSTGVDSNQPQHF. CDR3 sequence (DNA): TGTGCCAGCAGCTCGACAGGGGTCGACAGCAATCAGCCCCAGCATTTT.

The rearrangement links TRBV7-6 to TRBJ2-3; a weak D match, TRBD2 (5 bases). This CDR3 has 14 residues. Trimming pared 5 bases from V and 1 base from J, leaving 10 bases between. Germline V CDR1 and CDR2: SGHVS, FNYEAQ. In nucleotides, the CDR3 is TGTGCCAGCAGCCCCGGTAGCGGCACAGATACGCAGTATTTT. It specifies CASSPGSGTDTQYF.

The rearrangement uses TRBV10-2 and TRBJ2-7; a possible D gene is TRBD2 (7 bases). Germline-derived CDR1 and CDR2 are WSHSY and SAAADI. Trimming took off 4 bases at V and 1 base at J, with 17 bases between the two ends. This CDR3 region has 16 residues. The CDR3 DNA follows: TGCGCCAGCAGTGCTCTTTCGGGGGGCCCTTCCTACGAGCAGTACTTC. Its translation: CASSALSGGPSYEQYF.

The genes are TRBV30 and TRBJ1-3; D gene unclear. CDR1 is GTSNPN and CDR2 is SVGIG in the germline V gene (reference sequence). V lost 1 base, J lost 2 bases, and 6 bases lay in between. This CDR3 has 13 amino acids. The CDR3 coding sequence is TGTGCCTGGAGTGACGGGGCTGGAAACACCATATATTTT. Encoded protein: CAWSDGAGNTIYF.

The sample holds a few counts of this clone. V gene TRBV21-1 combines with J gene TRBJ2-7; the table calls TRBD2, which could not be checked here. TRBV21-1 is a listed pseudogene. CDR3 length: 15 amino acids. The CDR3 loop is CASDGTSGREYEQYF. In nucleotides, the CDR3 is TGTGCCAGCGACGGGACTAGCGGGAGAGAATACGAGCAGTACTTC.

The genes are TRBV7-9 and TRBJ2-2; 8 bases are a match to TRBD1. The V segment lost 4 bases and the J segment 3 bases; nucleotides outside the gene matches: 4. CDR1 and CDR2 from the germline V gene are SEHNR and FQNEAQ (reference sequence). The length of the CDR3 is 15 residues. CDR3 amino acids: CASSYQGADTGELFF. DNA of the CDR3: TGTGCCAGCAGCTATCAGGGGGCCGACACCGGGGAGCTGTTTTTT.

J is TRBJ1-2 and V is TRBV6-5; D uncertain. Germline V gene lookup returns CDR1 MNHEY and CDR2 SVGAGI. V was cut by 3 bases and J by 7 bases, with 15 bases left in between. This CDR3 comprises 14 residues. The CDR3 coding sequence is TGTGCCAGCAGTTATCAGAGCGGTCAGAGTGGCTACACCTTC. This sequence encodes CASSYQSGQSGYTF.

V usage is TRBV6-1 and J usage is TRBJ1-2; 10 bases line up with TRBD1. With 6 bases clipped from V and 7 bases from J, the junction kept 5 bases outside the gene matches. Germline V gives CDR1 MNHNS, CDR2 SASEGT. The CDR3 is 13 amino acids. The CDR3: CASSDRGRSGYTF. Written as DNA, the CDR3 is TGTGCCAGCAGCGACAGGGGGCGGAGTGGCTACACCTTC.

CDR3 amino acids: CASSLVPSGTNTDTQYF. The CDR3 DNA reads TGCGCCAGCAGCTTGGTGCCTAGCGGGACGAACACAGATACGCAGTATTTT. The chain carries TRBV5-1 and TRBJ2-3; 9 bases align to TRBD2. From germline, CDR1 is SGHRS and CDR2 YFSETQ. The CDR3 spans 17 residues. V gave up 0 bases and J gave up 2 bases; unmatched junction bases: 7.

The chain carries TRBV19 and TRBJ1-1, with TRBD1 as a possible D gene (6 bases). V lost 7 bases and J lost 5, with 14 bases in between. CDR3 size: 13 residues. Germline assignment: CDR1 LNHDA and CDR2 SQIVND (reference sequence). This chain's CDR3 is CASTLDRRTEAFF. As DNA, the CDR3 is TGTGCCAGTACCCTTGACAGGCGGACTGAAGCTTTCTTT.

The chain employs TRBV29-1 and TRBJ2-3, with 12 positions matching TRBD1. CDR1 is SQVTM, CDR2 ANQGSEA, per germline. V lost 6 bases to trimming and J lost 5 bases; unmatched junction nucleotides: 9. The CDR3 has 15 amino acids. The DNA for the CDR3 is TGCAGCGTCGAGGGACAGGGGGCAAAATTAGATACGCAGTATTTT. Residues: CSVEGQGAKLDTQYF.